Listed below are T cell receptor beta chains from one sample, sequenced in a study of beta chain features in type 1 diabetes. TCRdb's table, derived via immunoSEQ multiplex PCR, lists solely in-frame clones and lacks some. The table includes 390,000 or so clones, approximately 15% detected once. The sequenced sample was naive CD4+ T cells from blood. The receptors were gathered from a man aged 30 to 39 in good health. CDR3s include the opening cysteine and the closing phenylalanine or tryptophan. A D gene is named only where the DNA matches it firmly. Part of the rows lack a size; the others show once, few, many or a class for expanded clones.

D | J | V | size | CDR3 | DNA
TRBD1 | TRBJ2-1 | TRBV7-9 | few | CASTLRTGDEQFF | TGTGCCAGCACCTTAAGGACAGGGGATGAGCAGTTCTTC
- | TRBJ2-3 | TRBV18 | few | CASSPGMDTQYF | TGTGCCAGCTCCCCCGGGATGGATACGCAGTATTTT
- | TRBJ2-6 | TRBV6-6 | - | CASSSLLSGANVLTF | TGTGCCAGCAGTTCCTTACTATCTGGGGCCAACGTCCTGACTTTC
- | TRBJ2-3 | TRBV29-1 | few | CSVGQRAQYF | TGCAGCGTTGGCCAGAGGGCGCAGTATTTT
TRBD1 | TRBJ2-1 | TRBV30 | few | CAWSGQGNNEQFF | TGTGCCTGGAGTGGACAGGGGAACAATGAGCAGTTCTTC
TRBD2 | TRBJ2-3 | TRBV15 | - | CATSRALAGVVDTQYF | TGTGCCACCAGCAGAGCACTAGCGGGAGTTGTAGATACGCAGTATTTT
TRBD2 | TRBJ2-3 | TRBV4-2 | few | CASSQDRLAGGEYTQYF | TGTGCCAGCAGCCAAGATCGGCTAGCGGGAGGGGAATATACGCAGTATTTT
- | TRBJ2-3 | TRBV29-1 | - | CSALGTVGAGSAQYF | TGCAGCGCACTAGGGACCGTAGGGGCGGGGTCTGCGCAGTATTTT
TRBD1 | TRBJ1-5 | TRBV9 | few | CASSAGGSDSNQPQHF | TGTGCCAGCAGCGCAGGGGGTTCGGATAGCAATCAGCCCCAGCATTTT
- | TRBJ2-6 | TRBV30 | many | CAWSSQGGGANVLTF | TGTGCCTGGAGTTCACAGGGTGGTGGGGCCAACGTCCTGACTTTC
- | TRBJ1-1 | TRBV18 | - | CASSPQSMNTEAFF | TGTGCCAGCTCACCCCAGAGCATGAACACTGAAGCTTTCTTT
- | TRBJ2-1 | TRBV30 | few | CAWTQPGLLNYNEQFF | TGTGCCTGGACCCAGCCGGGACTTCTCAACTACAATGAGCAGTTCTTC
- | TRBJ2-5 | TRBV10-3 | - | CAISESRGRWTQYF | TGTGCCATCAGTGAGTCCCGGGGCAGATGGACCCAGTACTTC
TRBD1 | TRBJ2-7 | TRBV5-1 | - | CASSSIPGQDYEQYF | TGCGCCAGCAGCTCTATTCCGGGACAGGATTACGAGCAGTACTTC
- | TRBJ2-7 | TRBV9 | few | CASSGGQLPSYEQYF | TGTGCCAGCAGCGGAGGACAGCTCCCTTCCTACGAGCAGTACTTC
- | TRBJ1-6 | TRBV7-9 | - | CASSPRQINSPLHF | TGTGCCAGCAGCCCCCGACAGATAAATTCACCCCTCCACTTT
- | TRBJ1-2 | TRBV10-3 | few | CAIILILYGYTF | TGTGCCATCATCTTAATCCTTTATGGCTACACCTTC
- | TRBJ2-4 | TRBV6-1 | few | CASSELGRGDLAKNIQYF | TGTGCCAGCAGTGAACTCGGCAGGGGGGACCTAGCCAAAAACATTCAGTACTTC
TRBD1 | TRBJ1-2 | TRBV15 | few | CATSREPSPGQAGYTF | TGTGCCACCAGCAGAGAGCCCTCGCCCGGACAGGCCGGCTACACCTTC
- | TRBJ1-2 | TRBV9 | - | CASSVSANYGYTF | TGTGCCAGCAGCGTCTCAGCTAACTATGGCTACACCTTC
TRBD1 | TRBJ1-2 | TRBV7-9 | - | CASRTTGIYGYTF | TGTGCCAGCAGAACGACAGGGATCTATGGCTACACCTTC
- | TRBJ1-3 | TRBV4-2 | - | CASSQDREDTIYF | TGTGCCAGCAGCCAAGACAGGGAAGACACCATATATTTT
- | TRBJ2-7 | TRBV6-1 | - | CASRDYEQYF | TGTGCCAGCAGGGACTACGAGCAGTACTTC
- | TRBJ1-2 | TRBV19 | - | CASTELGLYGYTF | TGTGCCAGTACCGAGCTGGGGCTATATGGCTACACCTTC